This T cell receptor (beta chain) was sequenced during a study of shared clonotypes between healthy human individuals. Background on the study: Aged between 18 and 49, the donors were a couple of women and three men. Researchers assigned three CD4 naive, three CD4 memory, two CD8 naive and one CD8 memory plate to each donor. Findings of the study overall: Compared with clonotypes that all four donors shared, non-shared clonotypes had lower generation probabilities.

CD45RO-negative, CCR7-positively selected cells formed the naive CD8 fraction, excluding terminally differentiated effector memory CD45RA+ cells. Remarks on this clone: No antigen is known for it.

From germline, CDR1 is MNHEY and CDR2 SMNVEV (reference sequence). The CDR3 has 16 residues. The V gene end was trimmed by 0 bases and the J gene end by 2 bases; junction bases not matched to a gene: 4. The method was immunoSEQ multiplex PCR; TCRdb's version includes in-frame clones alone and lacks a portion of them. The data contain some 2 million clones, 85% to 95% of them singletons. The chain joins TRBV27 to TRBJ2-7; 10 bases are a match to TRBD1. The sequenced sample was naive CD8+ T cells sorted from blood. The receptor was derived from a man younger than 30 in good health. CDR3 sequence (DNA): TGTGCCAGCAGTTTATCATGGGGGACAGGGGCCTACGAGCAGTACTTC. This codes for CASSLSWGTGAYEQYF.